A single sample is the source of the 9 T cell receptor beta chains below, sequenced in a study of immune heterogeneity within non-small cell lung tumors. The authors used around 640 ng of bulk tumor genomic DNA per sample as template. Every primary tumor yielded several biopsies, spaced far apart, that were taken during surgery. Curative operations were performed on patients who had untreated, newly diagnosed non-small cell lung cancer. Amplifying TCR beta CDR3 involved multiplex PCR carried out with 32 V and 13 J primers. TCRdb passed the multiplex PCR reads through MiXCR, listing each CDR3 protein once. The table has fewer than 3,000 distinct CDR3 sequences, just under 55% seen once. Material for sequencing was lung tumor tissue. These receptors all stem from a man aged 55 to 70 with non-small cell lung cancer.

The sample holds one count of this clonotype. This chain connects TRBV18 to TRBJ2-1, with 10 nucleotides matching TRBD2. The CDR3 totals 15 residues. The V gene's germline CDR1 is KGHSH and CDR2 LQKENI. The J segment lost 6 bases and the V segment lost 3 bases, leaving 5 bases of the junction unmatched. CDR3 DNA sequence: TGTGCCAGCTCACCGGGACTAGCGACCTCCAATGAGCAGTTCTTC. Residues: CASSPGLATSNEQFF.

The chain links TRBV19 to TRBJ1-3; possible D gene TRBD1, 5 bases. The germline V gene has CDR1 LNHDA and CDR2 SQIVND (reference sequence). This CDR3 contains 17 residues. V was clipped by 4 bases and J by 0 bases, with 16 bases between them. In DNA form, the CDR3 reads TGTGCCAGTAGTAGCATGACAGCGCCGAACTCTGGAAACACCATATATTTT. Amino acids: CASSSMTAPNSGNTIYF.

The chain links TRBV27 to TRBJ1-4, with D possibly matching TRBD1 (6 bases). The CDR3 runs to 14 residues. The V gene lost 6 bases and the J gene lost 4 bases, with 12 bases spanning the gap. CDR1 is MNHEY and CDR2 is SMNVEV in the germline V gene (reference sequence). CDR3 loop: CASSLQGNNEKLFF. CDR3 DNA sequence: TGTGCCAGCAGCCTACAGGGCAATAATGAAAAACTGTTTTTT.

The CDR3 sequence: CASIRSGRFEQYF. In DNA form, the CDR3 reads TGTGCCAGCATTCGGTCAGGGCGCTTCGAGCAGTACTTC. The chain recombines TRBV25-1 with TRBJ2-7; D is perhaps TRBD1 (5 bases). The CDR3 is 13 residues long. Trimming removed 7 bases at V and 6 bases at J, with 16 bases between. Per germline, CDR1 MGHDK and CDR2 SYGVNS.

This clonotype was counted between two and nine times. The gene calls are TRBV4-1 and TRBJ2-1, with D possibly matching TRBD2 (5 bases). Germline CDR1 MGHRA, CDR2 YSYEKL. There are 14 residues in the CDR3. The germline V and J ends were trimmed by 1 base and 2 bases, with 6 bases remaining between them. The DNA for the CDR3 is TGCGCCAGCAGCCAAGCAGCGGCCTACAATGAGCAGTTCTTC. Its translation: CASSQAAAYNEQFF.

The chain joins TRBV6-4 to TRBJ2-2; no definite D call. The germline gives CDR1 MRHNA, CDR2 SNTAGT. Trimming removed 2 bases at V and 3 bases at J, with 4 bases between. This CDR3 has 13 amino acids. In nucleotides, the CDR3 is TGTGCCAGCAGTGACGGGGACACCGGGGAGCTGTTTTTT. Translating gives CASSDGDTGELFF.

The CDR3 loop is CASSLAGDTGELFF. The CDR3 DNA follows: TGTGCCAGCAGTTTAGCGGGGGACACCGGGGAGCTGTTTTTT. The J gene is TRBJ2-2, the V gene TRBV12-3 or TRBV12-4; D is possibly TRBD1 or TRBD2 (5 bases each). V was clipped by 0 bases and J by 3 bases, with 5 bases between them. The CDR3 is 14 amino acids.

The rearrangement links TRBV12-3 or TRBV12-4 to TRBJ1-3; D may be TRBD1 (6 bases). The CDR3 has 17 amino acids. Trimming cost V 0 bases and J 5 bases, with 17 bases left between them. As DNA, the CDR3 is TGTGCCAGCAGTTTAGCGGGGGGGGGGGGGGCCCGAAACACCATATATTTT. It codes for CASSLAGGGGARNTIYF.

J is TRBJ1-2 and V is TRBV30; 7 bases match TRBD1. The length of the CDR3 is 14 residues. Germline V gene sequence: CDR1 GTSNPN, CDR2 SVGIG (reference sequence). V was pared by 0 bases and J by 7 bases, with 8 bases of the junction left unmatched. Written as DNA, the CDR3 is TGTGCCTGGAGTGTAAGGGACAGATTATCTGGCTACACCTTC. This codes for CAWSVRDRLSGYTF.